The T cell receptor beta chain under discussion was sequenced for a study of naive and memory T cell subsets. Overall study results and limits: There was no ground truth to check naive and memory subset results. TCR abundance followed a power law differing between naive and memory subsets.

The beta constant-region primer was an equimolar mix of two oligonucleotides covering TRBC1 and TRBC2. Each CDR3 protein is one row after TCRdb ran MiXCR on the UMI-ligation and nested PCR reads. Of roughly 21,000 distinct CDR3 sequences listed, approximately 11% were seen once; the top ten hold approximately 18%. This clonotype was counted only a few times. No antigen is known for it. The CDR3 runs to 15 residues. The V end lost 6 bases, the J end lost 0 bases, and 15 bases lay between the germline ends. Germline V CDR1 and CDR2: LNHDA, SQIVND (reference sequence). Cells stained for CD3, CD4, CD8, CD45RA, CD27 and viability were sorted into four CD45RA/CD27 subsets.

The genes are TRBV19 and TRBJ2-7; the D gene could be TRBD1 or TRBD2 (5 bases each). This TCR derives from a human donor in good health. The sample comprised central memory CD8+ T cells from blood. CDR3 DNA: TGTGCCAGTAGGGCCGCTTACGGGGCCTCCTACGAGCAGTACTTC. Translated, it gives CASRAAYGASYEQYF.